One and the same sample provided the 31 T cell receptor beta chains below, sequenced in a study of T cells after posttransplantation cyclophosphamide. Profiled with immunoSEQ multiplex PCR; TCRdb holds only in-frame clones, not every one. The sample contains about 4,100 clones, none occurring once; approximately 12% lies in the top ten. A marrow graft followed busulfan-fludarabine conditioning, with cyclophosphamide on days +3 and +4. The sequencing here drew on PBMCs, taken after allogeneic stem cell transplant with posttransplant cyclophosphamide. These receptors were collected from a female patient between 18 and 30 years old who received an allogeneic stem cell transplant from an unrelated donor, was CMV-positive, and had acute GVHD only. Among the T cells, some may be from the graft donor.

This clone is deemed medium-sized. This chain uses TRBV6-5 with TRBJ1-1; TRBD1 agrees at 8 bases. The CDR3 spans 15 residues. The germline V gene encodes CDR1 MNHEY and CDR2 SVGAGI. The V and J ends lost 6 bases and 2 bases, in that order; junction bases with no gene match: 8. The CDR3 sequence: CASRLRQGTNTEAFF. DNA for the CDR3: TGTGCCAGCAGATTGAGACAGGGGACAAACACTGAAGCTTTCTTT.

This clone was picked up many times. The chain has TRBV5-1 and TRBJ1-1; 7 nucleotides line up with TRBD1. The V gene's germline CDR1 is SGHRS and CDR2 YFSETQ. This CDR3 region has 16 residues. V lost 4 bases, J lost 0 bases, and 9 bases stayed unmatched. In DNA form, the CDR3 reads TGCGCCAGCAGCCAACCGGGACAGACAATGAACACTGAAGCTTTCTTT. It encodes CASSQPGQTMNTEAFF.

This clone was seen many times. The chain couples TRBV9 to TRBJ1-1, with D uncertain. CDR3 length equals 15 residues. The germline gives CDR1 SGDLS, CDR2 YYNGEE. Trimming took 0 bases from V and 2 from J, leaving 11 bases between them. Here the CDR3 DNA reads TGTGCCAGCAGCGTAGCCCACAGACCTAACACTGAAGCTTTCTTT. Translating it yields CASSVAHRPNTEAFF.

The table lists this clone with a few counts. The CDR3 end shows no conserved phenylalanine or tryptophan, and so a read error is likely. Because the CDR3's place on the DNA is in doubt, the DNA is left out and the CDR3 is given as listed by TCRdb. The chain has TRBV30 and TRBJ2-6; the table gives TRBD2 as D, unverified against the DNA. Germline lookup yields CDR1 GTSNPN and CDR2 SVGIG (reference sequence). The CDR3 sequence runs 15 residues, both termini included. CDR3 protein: CAWSRTSGEGLRAVL.

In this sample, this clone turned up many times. CDR3: CASSSQTFTEAFF. The CDR3 nucleotides read TGTGCCAGCAGCTCACAGACCTTCACTGAAGCTTTCTTT. V is TRBV28 and J is TRBJ1-1; unclear D gene. Germline CDR1 is MDHEN and CDR2 is SYDVKM. This CDR3 is built from 13 residues. Trimming stripped 6 bases from V and 4 bases from J, with 12 bases between.

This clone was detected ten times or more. The CDR3 DNA sequence: TGTGCCAGCAGCCGGTTGAGCTCTGGGGCCAACGTCCTGACTTTC. Translation gives CASSRLSSGANVLTF. V usage is TRBV28 and J usage is TRBJ2-6; D remains ambiguous. The CDR3 contains 15 residues. The V gene lost 6 bases and the J gene lost 0 bases, with 9 bases spanning the gap. Germline CDR1 MDHEN, CDR2 SYDVKM.

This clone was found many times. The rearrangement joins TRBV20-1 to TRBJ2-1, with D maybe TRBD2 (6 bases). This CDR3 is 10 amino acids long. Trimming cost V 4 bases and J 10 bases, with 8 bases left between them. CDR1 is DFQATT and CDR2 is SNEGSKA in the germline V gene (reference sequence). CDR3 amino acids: CSATGVEQFF. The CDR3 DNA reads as TGCAGTGCTACGGGAGTGGAGCAGTTCTTC.

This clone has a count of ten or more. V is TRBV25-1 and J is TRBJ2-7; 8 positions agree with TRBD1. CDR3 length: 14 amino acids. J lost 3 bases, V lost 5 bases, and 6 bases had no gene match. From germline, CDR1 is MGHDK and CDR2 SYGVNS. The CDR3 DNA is TGTGCCAGCAGTCGACAGGGGTCATACTACGAGCAGTACTTC. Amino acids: CASSRQGSYYEQYF.

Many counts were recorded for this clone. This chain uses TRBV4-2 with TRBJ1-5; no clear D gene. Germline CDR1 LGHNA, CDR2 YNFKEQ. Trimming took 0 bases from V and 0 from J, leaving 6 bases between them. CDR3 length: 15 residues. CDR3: CASSQEEGSNQPQHF. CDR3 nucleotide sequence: TGTGCCAGCAGCCAAGAGGAGGGTAGCAATCAGCCCCAGCATTTT.

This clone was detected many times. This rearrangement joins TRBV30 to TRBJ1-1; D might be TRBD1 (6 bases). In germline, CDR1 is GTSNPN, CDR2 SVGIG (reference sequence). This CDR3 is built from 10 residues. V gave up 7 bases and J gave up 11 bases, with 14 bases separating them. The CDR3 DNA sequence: TGTGCCTACTTACAGGGATGGGCTTTCTTT. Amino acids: CAYLQGWAFF.

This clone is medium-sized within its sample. This CDR3 reads CASSVPGGGYGYTF. The CDR3 DNA reads as TGTGCCAGCAGTGTCCCGGGGGGAGGTTATGGCTACACCTTC. The rearrangement links TRBV6-1 to TRBJ1-2, with D possibly being TRBD1 (5 bases). V dropped 4 bases and J dropped 5 bases, with 14 bases sitting between them. Germline V gene data show CDR1 as MNHNS and CDR2 as SASEGT. The CDR3 runs to 14 residues.

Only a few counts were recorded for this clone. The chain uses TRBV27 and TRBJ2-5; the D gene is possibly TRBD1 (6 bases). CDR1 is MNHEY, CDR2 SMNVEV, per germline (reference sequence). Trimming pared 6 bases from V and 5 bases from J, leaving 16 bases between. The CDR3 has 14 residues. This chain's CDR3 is CASRVFTGSETQYF. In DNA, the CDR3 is TGTGCCAGCAGGGTGTTTACAGGGTCGGAGACCCAGTACTTC.

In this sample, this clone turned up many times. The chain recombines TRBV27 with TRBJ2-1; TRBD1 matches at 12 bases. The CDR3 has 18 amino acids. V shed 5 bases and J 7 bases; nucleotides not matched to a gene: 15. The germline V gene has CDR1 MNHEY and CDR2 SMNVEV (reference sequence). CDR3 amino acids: CASSPAGGTGGGGNEQFF. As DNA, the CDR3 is TGTGCCAGCAGTCCCGCAGGGGGGACAGGGGGCGGGGGGAATGAGCAGTTCTTC.

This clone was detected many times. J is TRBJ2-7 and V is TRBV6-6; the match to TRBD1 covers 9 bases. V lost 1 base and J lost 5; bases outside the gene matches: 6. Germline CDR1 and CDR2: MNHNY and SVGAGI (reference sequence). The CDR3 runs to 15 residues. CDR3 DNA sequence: TGTGCCAGCAGTTACTTGGACAGGGGAATGAACGAGCAGTACTTC. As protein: CASSYLDRGMNEQYF.

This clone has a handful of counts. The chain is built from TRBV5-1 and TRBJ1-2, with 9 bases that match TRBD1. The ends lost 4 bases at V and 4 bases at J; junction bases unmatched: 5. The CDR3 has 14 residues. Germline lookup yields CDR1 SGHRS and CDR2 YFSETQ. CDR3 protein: CASSTGTGPYGYTF. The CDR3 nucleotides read TGCGCCAGCAGCACCGGGACAGGGCCCTATGGCTACACCTTC.

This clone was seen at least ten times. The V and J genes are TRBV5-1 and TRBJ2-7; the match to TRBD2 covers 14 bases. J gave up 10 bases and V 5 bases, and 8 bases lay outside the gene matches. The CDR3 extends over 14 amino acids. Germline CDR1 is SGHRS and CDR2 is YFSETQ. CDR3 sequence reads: CASSGLAGGNEQYF. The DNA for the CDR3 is TGCGCCAGCAGTGGACTAGCGGGAGGCAATGAACAGTACTTC.

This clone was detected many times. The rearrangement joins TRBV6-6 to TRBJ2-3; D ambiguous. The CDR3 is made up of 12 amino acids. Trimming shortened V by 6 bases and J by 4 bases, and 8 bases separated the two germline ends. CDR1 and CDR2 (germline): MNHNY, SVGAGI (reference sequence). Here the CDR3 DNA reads TGTGCCAGCAGGAAGACTGCAGATACGCAGTATTTT. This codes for CASRKTADTQYF.

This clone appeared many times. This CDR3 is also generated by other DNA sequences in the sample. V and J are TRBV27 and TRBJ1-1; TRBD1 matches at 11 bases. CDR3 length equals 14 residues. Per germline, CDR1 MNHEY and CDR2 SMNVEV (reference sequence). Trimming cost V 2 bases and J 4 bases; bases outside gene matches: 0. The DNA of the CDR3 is TGTGCCAGCAGTTTAGGGACAGGGGGCACTGAAGCTTTCTTT. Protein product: CASSLGTGGTEAFF.

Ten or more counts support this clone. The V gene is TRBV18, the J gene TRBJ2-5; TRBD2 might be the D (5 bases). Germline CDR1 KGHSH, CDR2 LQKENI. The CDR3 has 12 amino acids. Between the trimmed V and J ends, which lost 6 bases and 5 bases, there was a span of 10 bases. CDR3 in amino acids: CASSLRRETQYF. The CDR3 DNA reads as TGTGCCAGCTCCCTGCGGAGGGAGACCCAGTACTTC.

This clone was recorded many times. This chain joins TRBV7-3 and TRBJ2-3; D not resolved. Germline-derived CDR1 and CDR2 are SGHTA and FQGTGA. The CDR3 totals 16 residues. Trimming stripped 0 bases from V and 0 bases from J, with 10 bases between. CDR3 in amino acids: CASSLTWAPSTDTQYF. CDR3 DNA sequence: TGTGCCAGCAGCTTAACGTGGGCCCCTAGCACAGATACGCAGTATTTT.

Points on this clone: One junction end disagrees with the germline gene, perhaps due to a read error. The CDR3 DNA sequence: TGTACCAGCAGCGGAAGCGGAAACTCCTACGAGCAGTACTTC. It is translated as CTSSGSGNSYEQYF. The rearrangement uses TRBV9 and TRBJ2-7; tentatively, D is TRBD2 (5 bases). The CDR3 extends over 14 amino acids. CDR1 SGDLS and CDR2 YYNGEE come from the germline V gene.

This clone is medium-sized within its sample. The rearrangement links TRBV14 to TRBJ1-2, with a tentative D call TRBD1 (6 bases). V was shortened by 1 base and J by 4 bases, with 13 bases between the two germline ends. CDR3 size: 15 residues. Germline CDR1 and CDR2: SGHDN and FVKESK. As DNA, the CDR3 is TGTGCCAGCAGCCAAGTCGGGTCAGGGGCCTATGGCTACACCTTC. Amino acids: CASSQVGSGAYGYTF.

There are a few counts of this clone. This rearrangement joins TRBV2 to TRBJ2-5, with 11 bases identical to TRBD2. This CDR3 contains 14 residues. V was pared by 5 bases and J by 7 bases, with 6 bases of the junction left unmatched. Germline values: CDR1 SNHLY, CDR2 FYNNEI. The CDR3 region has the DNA TGTGCCAGCAGTCTCCTAGCGGGAGGTGTGACCCAGTACTTC. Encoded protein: CASSLLAGGVTQYF.

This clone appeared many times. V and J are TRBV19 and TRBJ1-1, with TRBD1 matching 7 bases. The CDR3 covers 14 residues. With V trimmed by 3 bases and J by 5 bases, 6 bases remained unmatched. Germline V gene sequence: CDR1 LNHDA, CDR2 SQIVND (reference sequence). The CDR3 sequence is CASSIQGVGTEAFF. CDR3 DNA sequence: TGTGCCAGTAGTATTCAGGGGGTTGGTACTGAAGCTTTCTTT.

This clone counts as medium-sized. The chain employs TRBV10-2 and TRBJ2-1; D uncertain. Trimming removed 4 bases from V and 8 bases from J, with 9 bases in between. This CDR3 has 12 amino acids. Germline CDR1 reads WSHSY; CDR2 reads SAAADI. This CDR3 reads CASSAPSDEQFF. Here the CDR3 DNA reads TGCGCCAGCAGTGCCCCCAGCGATGAGCAGTTCTTC.

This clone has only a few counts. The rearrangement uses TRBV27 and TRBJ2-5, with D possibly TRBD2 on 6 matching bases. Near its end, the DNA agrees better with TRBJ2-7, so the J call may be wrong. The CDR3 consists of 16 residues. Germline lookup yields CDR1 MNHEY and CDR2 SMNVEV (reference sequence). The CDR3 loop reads CASSLGAGYLSYEQYF. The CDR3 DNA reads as TGTGCCAGCAGTTTAGGAGCGGGTTACCTTTCCTACGAGCAGTACTTC.

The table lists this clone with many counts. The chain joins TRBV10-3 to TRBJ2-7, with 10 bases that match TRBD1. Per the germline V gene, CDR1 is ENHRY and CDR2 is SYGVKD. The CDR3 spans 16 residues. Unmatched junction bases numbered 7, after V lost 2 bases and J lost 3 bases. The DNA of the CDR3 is TGTGCCATCAGTGAGGGACAGGGGGACTCAGGCTACGAGCAGTACTTC. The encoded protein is CAISEGQGDSGYEQYF.

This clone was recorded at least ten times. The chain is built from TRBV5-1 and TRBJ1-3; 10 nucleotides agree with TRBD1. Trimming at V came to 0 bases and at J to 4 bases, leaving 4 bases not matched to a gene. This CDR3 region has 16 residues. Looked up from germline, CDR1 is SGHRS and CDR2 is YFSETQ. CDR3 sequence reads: CASSLGTGGSGNTIYF. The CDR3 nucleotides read TGCGCCAGCAGCTTGGGGACAGGGGGGTCCGGAAACACCATATATTTT.

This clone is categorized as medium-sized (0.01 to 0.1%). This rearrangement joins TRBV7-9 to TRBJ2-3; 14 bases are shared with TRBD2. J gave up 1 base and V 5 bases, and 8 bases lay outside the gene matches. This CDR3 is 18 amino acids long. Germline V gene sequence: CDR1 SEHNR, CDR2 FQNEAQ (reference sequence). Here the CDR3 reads CASSGPGLAGVRTDTQYF. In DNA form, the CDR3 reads TGTGCCAGCAGCGGTCCGGGACTAGCGGGAGTCCGCACAGATACGCAGTATTTT.

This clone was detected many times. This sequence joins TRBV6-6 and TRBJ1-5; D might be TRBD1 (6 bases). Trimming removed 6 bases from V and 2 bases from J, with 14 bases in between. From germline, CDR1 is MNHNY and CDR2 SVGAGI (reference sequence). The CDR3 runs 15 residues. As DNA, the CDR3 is TGTGCCAGCAGCCCTGACAGGCTACGCAATCAGCCCCAGCATTTT. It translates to CASSPDRLRNQPQHF.

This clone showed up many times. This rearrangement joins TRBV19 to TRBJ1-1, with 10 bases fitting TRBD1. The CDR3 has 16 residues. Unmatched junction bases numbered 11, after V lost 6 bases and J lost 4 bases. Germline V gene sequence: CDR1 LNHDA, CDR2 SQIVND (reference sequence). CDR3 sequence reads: CASRPHSGTGVTEAFF. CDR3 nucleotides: TGTGCCAGTAGACCCCACTCCGGGACAGGGGTCACTGAAGCTTTCTTT.